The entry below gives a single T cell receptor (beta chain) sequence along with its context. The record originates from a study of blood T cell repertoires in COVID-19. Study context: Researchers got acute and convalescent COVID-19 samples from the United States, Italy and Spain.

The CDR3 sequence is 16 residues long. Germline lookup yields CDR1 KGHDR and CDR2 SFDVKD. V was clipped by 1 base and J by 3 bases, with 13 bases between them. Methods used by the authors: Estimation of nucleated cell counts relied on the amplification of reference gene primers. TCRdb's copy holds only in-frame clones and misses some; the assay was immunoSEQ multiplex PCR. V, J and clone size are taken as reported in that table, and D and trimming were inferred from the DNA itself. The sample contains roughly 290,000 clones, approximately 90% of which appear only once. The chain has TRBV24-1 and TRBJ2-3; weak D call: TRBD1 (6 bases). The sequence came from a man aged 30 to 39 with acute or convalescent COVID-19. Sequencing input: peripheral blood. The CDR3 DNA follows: TGTGCCACCAGTGATTTTTCGGTTAGGGGGACAGATACGCAGTATTTT. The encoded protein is CATSDFSVRGTDTQYF.